Following are 19 T cell receptor beta chains from one sample sequenced in a study of T cells after posttransplantation cyclophosphamide. The method was immunoSEQ multiplex PCR; TCRdb's version includes in-frame clones alone and lacks a portion of them. There are around 35,000 clones in the sample, none observed a single time. Material: PBMCs. These receptors all stem from a woman aged 50 to 65 in good health and a related stem cell transplant donor.

In its sample, this clone was seen many times. The rearrangement links TRBV6-2 or TRBV6-3 to TRBJ2-1; the match to TRBD1 covers 9 bases. V lost 4 bases, J lost 2 bases, and 3 bases stayed unmatched. The CDR3 is 15 residues long. Germline CDR1 and CDR2: MNHEY and SVGEGT. CDR3 loop: CASSSRDRAYNEQFF. CDR3 DNA sequence: TGTGCCAGCAGTTCCCGGGACAGGGCCTACAATGAGCAGTTCTTC.

This clone was found many times. The V call is TRBV12-3 or TRBV12-4, the J call TRBJ2-5; 7 bases are a match to TRBD2. V dropped 3 bases and J dropped 4; count of bases not matched to a gene: 5. This CDR3 has 14 amino acids. CDR3 sequence (DNA): TGTGCCAGCAGTTTGCGCGGGAGAGGAGAGACCCAGTACTTC. It translates to CASSLRGRGETQYF.

V usage is TRBV7-8 and J usage is TRBJ1-2, with TRBD1 identical over 7 bases. CDR1 and CDR2 from the germline V gene are SGHVS and FQNEAQ. The CDR3 is 15 residues long. V lost 0 bases and J lost 8; bases outside the gene matches: 9. As DNA, the CDR3 is TGTGCCAGCAGCTTAGCCCCGGGACAGATCAGAGGCTACACCTTC. It yields the protein CASSLAPGQIRGYTF. The whole variable domain, filled in from reference TRBV7-8 and TRBJ1-2, reads GAGVSQSPRYKVAKRGQDVALRCDPISGHVSLFWYQQALGQGPEFLTYFQNEAQLDKSGLPSDRFFAERPEGSVSTLKIQRTQQEDSAVYLCASSLAPGQIRGYTFGSGTRLTVV.

This clone was found many times. The rearrangement links TRBV6-1 to TRBJ2-7; 8 bases align to TRBD1. The V segment lost 3 bases and the J segment 2 bases; nucleotides outside the gene matches: 9. The CDR3 loop spans 16 amino acids. The germline gives CDR1 MNHNS, CDR2 SASEGT. In DNA form, the CDR3 reads TGTGCCAGCAGTGAGGCAGGGGGCTATTCCCCCTACGAGCAGTACTTC. Amino acids: CASSEAGGYSPYEQYF.

This clone appeared many times. This chain joins TRBV7-2 and TRBJ2-1, with TRBD2 identical over 14 bases. The J segment lost 9 bases and the V segment lost 4 bases, leaving 5 bases of the junction unmatched. The CDR3 runs 15 residues. CDR1 is SGHTA and CDR2 is FQGNSA in the germline V gene. This CDR3 reads CASSWTGTSGSEQFF. The CDR3 region has the DNA TGTGCCAGCAGCTGGACCGGGACTAGCGGGAGTGAGCAGTTCTTC. Complete variable domain (other parts from reference TRBV7-2 and TRBJ2-1): GAGVSQSPSNKVTEKGKDVELRCDPISGHTALYWYRQSLGQGLEFLIYFQGNSAPDKSGLPSDRFSAERTGGSVSTLTIQRTQQEDSAVYLCASSWTGTSGSEQFFGPGTRLTVL.

This clone was recorded many times. The chain is built from TRBV29-1 and TRBJ1-1; D unclear. The CDR3 runs 12 residues. The V and J ends lost 7 bases and 3 bases respectively, with 12 bases between them. From germline, CDR1 is SQVTM and CDR2 ANQGSEA. The CDR3 nucleotides are TGCAGCGCTGACCATCAGGACACTGAAGCTTTCTTT. This encodes CSADHQDTEAFF.

Ten or more counts support this clone. The chain recombines TRBV4-1 with TRBJ2-4; 12 bases are shared with TRBD2. After removal of 1 base from V and 8 bases from J, the junction contained 3 bases not matched to a gene. Germline CDR1 and CDR2: MGHRA and YSYEKL. This CDR3 spans 15 amino acids. The CDR3 coding sequence is TGCGCCAGCAGCCAAGGTGCTAGCGGGAGGGACATTCAGTACTTC. It specifies CASSQGASGRDIQYF.

This clone was detected many times. The rearrangement joins TRBV27 to TRBJ1-1; D may be TRBD1 (5 bases). V was shortened by 5 bases and J by 8 bases, with 18 bases between the two germline ends. The CDR3 has 14 residues. Germline CDR1 is MNHEY and CDR2 is SMNVEV (reference sequence). The CDR3 bases are TGTGCCAGCAGTCCGGCCCCACAGGTGCCCGAAGCTTTCTTT. Amino acids: CASSPAPQVPEAFF.

In its sample, this clone was seen many times. The chain recombines TRBV2 with TRBJ1-2; TRBD1 aligns across 10 bases. The CDR3 runs 14 residues. J was trimmed by 5 bases and V by 8 bases; bases with no gene match: 8. Germline V gene sequence: CDR1 SNHLY, CDR2 FYNNEI. The chain's CDR3 is CASARDRGEYGYTF. CDR3 sequence (DNA): TGTGCCAGCGCCCGGGACAGGGGAGAGTATGGCTACACCTTC.

This clone was seen a handful of times. The rearrangement joins TRBV15 to TRBJ2-1; 7 bases agree with TRBD2. After removal of 0 bases from V and 4 bases from J, the junction contained 0 bases not matched to a gene. Germline-derived CDR1 and CDR2 are LNHNV and YYDKDF (reference sequence). The CDR3 runs to 14 residues. The chain's CDR3 is CATSRERGYNEQFF. CDR3 sequence (DNA): TGTGCCACCAGCAGAGAGCGGGGGTACAATGAGCAGTTCTTC. The variable domain in full, with the rest retrieved from reference TRBV15 and TRBJ2-1, is DAMVIQNPRYQVTQFGKPVTLSCSQTLNHNVMYWYQQKSSQAPKLLFHYYDKDFNNEADTPDNFQSRRPNTSFCFLDIRSPGLGDTAMYLCATSRERGYNEQFFGPGTRLTVL.

This clone was detected ten times or more. J is TRBJ1-5 and V is TRBV7-2; D possibly corresponds to TRBD1 (6 bases). CDR3 length: 15 amino acids. V was shortened by 7 bases and J by 2 bases, with 15 bases between the two germline ends. Looked up from germline, CDR1 is SGHTA and CDR2 is FQGNSA. The CDR3 loop is CASNTAQGGNQPQHF. The DNA for the CDR3 is TGTGCCAGCAACACGGCACAGGGAGGCAATCAGCCCCAGCATTTT.

This clone was detected many times. J is TRBJ2-1 and V is TRBV5-1, with D maybe TRBD2 (6 bases). Germline V gene sequence: CDR1 SGHRS, CDR2 YFSETQ. The CDR3 runs 14 residues. V shed 7 bases and J shed 4 bases, with 15 bases lying between them. CDR3 residues: CASGGLGVYNEQFF. The CDR3 nucleotides read TGCGCCAGCGGGGGACTTGGCGTTTACAATGAGCAGTTCTTC.

This clone showed up many times. The genes are TRBV7-6 and TRBJ2-5; no definite D call. V was pared by 6 bases and J by 2 bases, with 4 bases between. CDR3 size: 11 residues. Germline CDR1 and CDR2: SGHVS and FNYEAQ. The CDR3 sequence: CASSRQETQYF. The CDR3 bases are TGTGCCAGCAGTCGGCAAGAGACCCAGTACTTC.

This clone was found many times. V usage is TRBV28 and J usage is TRBJ1-5; tentative D call: TRBD1 (6 bases). Trimming removed 3 bases from V and 2 bases from J, with 11 bases in between. This CDR3 is built from 15 residues. Germline CDR1 reads MDHEN; CDR2 reads SYDVKM. The chain's CDR3 is CASSFTGGGNQPQHF. CDR3 DNA sequence: TGTGCCAGCAGTTTTACGGGGGGCGGCAATCAGCCCCAGCATTTT. The complete variable domain, with remaining parts taken from reference TRBV28 and TRBJ1-5, reads DVKVTQSSRYLVKRTGEKVFLECVQDMDHENMFWYRQDPGLGLRLIYFSYDVKMKEKGDIPEGYSVSREKKERFSLILESASTNQTSMYLCASSFTGGGNQPQHFGDGTRLSIL.

This clone was seen at least ten times. The V gene is TRBV30, the J gene TRBJ1-1; D gene uncertain. Trimming removed 1 base at V and 5 bases at J, with 5 bases between. The length of the CDR3 is 11 residues. Germline V gives CDR1 GTSNPN, CDR2 SVGIG (reference sequence). The CDR3 DNA sequence: TGTGCCTGGAGTGATAATACTGAAGCTTTCTTT. Translated: CAWSDNTEAFF.

This clone was seen many times. The chain carries TRBV12-3 or TRBV12-4 and TRBJ1-1, with D unresolved. V was shortened by 0 bases and J by 1 base, with 3 bases between the two germline ends. The CDR3 spans 13 residues. CDR3: CASSLAGNTEAFF. CDR3 in DNA: TGTGCCAGCAGTTTAGCAGGGAACACTGAAGCTTTCTTT.

V is TRBV29-1 and J is TRBJ1-2; a possible D gene is TRBD1 (5 bases). Germline CDR1 SQVTM, CDR2 ANQGSEA. The CDR3 is made up of 11 amino acids. V was trimmed by 8 bases and J by 8 bases, leaving 15 bases between them. CDR3 residues: CSSERGEGYTF. The CDR3 bases are TGCAGCTCCGAGAGGGGCGAAGGCTACACCTTC.

Many counts were recorded for this clone. The chain joins TRBV12-3 or TRBV12-4 to TRBJ2-7, with TRBD1 as a possible D gene (6 bases). The V end lost 6 bases, the J end lost 7 bases, and 19 bases lay between the germline ends. The CDR3 sequence is 14 residues long. In DNA, the CDR3 is TGTGCCAGCAGACCAACAGGGTCAACTGGGGAGCAGTACTTC. This translates into CASRPTGSTGEQYF.

This clone was detected many times. This sequence joins TRBV19 and TRBJ2-7; possible D gene TRBD2, 5 bases. This CDR3 has 13 residues. Germline V lookup: CDR1 LNHDA, CDR2 SQIVND (reference sequence). Here the CDR3 DNA reads TGTAGCACTGGGCTAGCCGATTCCTACGAGCAGTACTTC. It yields the protein CSTGLADSYEQYF.